This TCR beta chain was profiled in a study of neurological immune-mediated disorders. Notes on the study in general: Sharing of CDR3 amino acid sequences among expanded clones across subjects was absent, suggesting private repertoires in all groups.

The unsorted libraries were produced from 2 million PBMCs held at -80 C. This clonotype was detected many times. Its matching antigen is unknown. With 10-nucleotide random UMIs, 5'RACE was used to make the cDNA. TCRdb called the 5' RACE reads again in MiXCR, with one record for every CDR3 protein. The top ten clones hold around 25% of a sample with around 14,000 distinct CDR3 sequences, about 10% of them seen once. Trimming left V 8 bases short and J 3 bases short, with 14 bases between. Germline CDR1 is SGHDN and CDR2 is FVKESK. This CDR3 has 14 amino acids. The sequencing sample was made of PBMCs. The chain joins TRBV14 to TRBJ2-1, with D perhaps TRBD2 (7 bases). This sequence was found in a woman aged 40 to 50 in good health. The CDR3: CASRGRGLYNEQFF. The CDR3 coding sequence is TGTGCCAGCCGGGGGCGGGGGCTCTACAATGAGCAGTTCTTC.